These 4 T cell receptor beta chains were all obtained from the same sample, sequenced in a study of T cell responses to AZD1222 COVID-19 vaccine (dated by TCRdb to about 2021). Library prep was done by the immunoSEQ multiplex PCR assay. Here the immuneACCESS table is served through TCRdb, limited to in-frame sequences with V and J called. Missing clones are a known gap in these copies; in checked studies unresolved V genes cover under half, and the rest lacks a known reason. This sample is represented by around 120,000 clones; 90% to 95% of them were singletons. The ten top clones hold around 2% of the sample. This specimen's time point label, interpreted: baseline before first vaccination. The source was peripheral blood, collected on day 0 of AZD1222 vaccination. Receptors were obtained from an adult in good health.

This clone was observed a single time. The rearrangement links TRBV9 to TRBJ1-1, with D possibly being TRBD1 (6 bases). The CDR3 is made up of 14 amino acids. The V gene lost 8 bases and the J gene lost 1 base, with 15 bases spanning the gap. Germline CDR1 is SGDLS and CDR2 is YYNGEE. The CDR3 region is CASGGGGPNTEAFF. CDR3 nucleotides: TGTGCCAGTGGGGGCGGCGGGCCGAACACTGAAGCTTTCTTT.

The rearrangement joins TRBV5-8 to TRBJ1-4; tentatively, D is TRBD1 (5 bases). Germline CDR1 and CDR2: SGHTS and YDEGEE. The CDR3 contains 18 residues. The V end was cut by 6 bases, the J end by 3 bases, with 24 bases between. The CDR3: CASTLATAVDWSNEKLFF. CDR3 bases: TGTGCCAGCACCCTTGCGACAGCCGTAGATTGGTCTAATGAAAAACTGTTTTTT.

V gene TRBV3-1 (or the pseudogene TRBV3-2) combines with J gene TRBJ1-2; D not certain. The CDR3 length is 16 residues. Looked up from germline, CDR1 is LGHDT and CDR2 is YNNKEL (reference sequence). V lost 0 bases to trimming and J lost 5 bases, with 16 bases between them. The CDR3 protein is CASSQDLPDGNYGYTF. DNA of the CDR3: TGTGCCAGCAGCCAAGACCTTCCCGACGGAAATTATGGCTACACCTTC.

The chain recombines TRBV2 with TRBJ2-1; D may be TRBD1 (6 bases). The CDR3 has 15 residues. Germline loops: CDR1 SNHLY, CDR2 FYNNEI. V shed 7 bases and J shed 3 bases, with 16 bases lying between them. CDR3 bases: TGTGCCAGCACCCCCGGCCGGACAGACTACAATGAGCAGTTCTTC. Translating gives CASTPGRTDYNEQFF. Looking up the rest from reference TRBV2 and TRBJ2-1 gives the full variable domain: EPEVTQTPSHQVTQMGQEVILRCVPISNHLYFYWYRQILGQKVEFLVSFYNNEISEKSEIFDDQFSVERPDGSNFTLKIRSTKLEDSAMYFCASTPGRTDYNEQFFGPGTRLTVL.